The T cell receptor beta chain under discussion was sequenced for a study of OX40 agonist ivuxolimab in advanced cancers. Background on the study: The eligibility criteria allowed prior anti-PD-1, anti-PD-L1 or anti-CTLA-4 therapy, and 30% to 40% had some.

The data were produced by immunoSEQ multiplex PCR, yet TCRdb's version contains in-frame clones alone and is incomplete. The repertoire holds about 38,000 clones, with about three quarters as singletons. Germline loops: CDR1 SGHAT, CDR2 FQNNGV. With 3 bases removed from V and 7 bases from J, the gap between germline ends came to 3 bases. There are 11 residues in the CDR3. This clone appeared a few times. This material consisted of CD4+ or CD8+ T cells sorted from blood, taken in a trial of the OX40 agonist ivuxolimab. This sequence joins TRBV11-2 and TRBJ1-4; unclear D gene. The clonotype comes from an adult with an advanced solid tumor such as melanoma, head and neck, liver or kidney cancer. The DNA for the CDR3 is TGTGCCAGCAGCTTTGGTGAAAAACTGTTTTTT. Its translation: CASSFGEKLFF. The variable domain in full, with the rest retrieved from reference TRBV11-2 and TRBJ1-4, is EAGVAQSPRYKIIEKRQSVAFWCNPISGHATLYWYQQILGQGPKLLIQFQNNGVVDDSQLPKDRFSAERLKGVDSTLKIQPAKLEDSAVYLCASSFGEKLFFGSGTQLSVL.